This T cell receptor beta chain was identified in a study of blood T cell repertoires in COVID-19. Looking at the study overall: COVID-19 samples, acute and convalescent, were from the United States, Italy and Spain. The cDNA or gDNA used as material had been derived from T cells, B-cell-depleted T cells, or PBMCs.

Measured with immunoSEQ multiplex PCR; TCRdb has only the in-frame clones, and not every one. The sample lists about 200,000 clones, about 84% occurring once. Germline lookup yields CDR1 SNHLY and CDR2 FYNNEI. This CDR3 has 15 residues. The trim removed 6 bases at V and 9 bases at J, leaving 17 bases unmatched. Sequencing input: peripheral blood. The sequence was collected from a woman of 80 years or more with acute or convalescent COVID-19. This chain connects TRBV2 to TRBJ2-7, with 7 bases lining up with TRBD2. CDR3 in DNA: TGTGCCAGCAGCTCCGGGGAGGGGAATCTTGGCGGGCAGTACTTC. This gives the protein CASSSGEGNLGGQYF.